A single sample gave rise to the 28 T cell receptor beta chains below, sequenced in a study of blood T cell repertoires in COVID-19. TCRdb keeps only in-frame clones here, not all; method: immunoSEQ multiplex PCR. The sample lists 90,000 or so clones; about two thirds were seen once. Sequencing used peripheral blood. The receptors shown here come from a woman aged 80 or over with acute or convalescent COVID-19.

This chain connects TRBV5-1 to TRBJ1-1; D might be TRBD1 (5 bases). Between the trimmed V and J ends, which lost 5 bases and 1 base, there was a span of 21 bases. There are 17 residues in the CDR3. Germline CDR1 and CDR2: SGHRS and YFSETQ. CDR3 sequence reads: CASRSDLTSGGNTEAFF. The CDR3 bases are TGCGCCAGCAGATCGGACCTTACCTCCGGGGGGAACACTGAAGCTTTCTTT.

Here the CDR3 DNA reads TGTGCCAGCAGTCCGCGGGCTGGGAGGGAGACCCAGTACTTC. It specifies CASSPRAGRETQYF. The chain has TRBV28 and TRBJ2-5, with D perhaps TRBD2 (6 bases). Germline CDR1 and CDR2: MDHEN and SYDVKM. The CDR3 contains 14 residues. Between the trimmed V and J ends, which lost 5 bases and 5 bases, there was a span of 15 bases. The full variable domain, its missing parts supplied by reference TRBV28 and TRBJ2-5, is DVKVTQSSRYLVKRTGEKVFLECVQDMDHENMFWYRQDPGLGLRLIYFSYDVKMKEKGDIPEGYSVSREKKERFSLILESASTNQTSMYLCASSPRAGRETQYFGPGTRLLVL.

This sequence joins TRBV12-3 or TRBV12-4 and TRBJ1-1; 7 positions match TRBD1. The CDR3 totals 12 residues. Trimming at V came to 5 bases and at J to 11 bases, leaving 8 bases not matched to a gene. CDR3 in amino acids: CASSQTGTVAFF. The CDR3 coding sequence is TGTGCCAGCAGTCAGACAGGGACCGTCGCTTTCTTT.

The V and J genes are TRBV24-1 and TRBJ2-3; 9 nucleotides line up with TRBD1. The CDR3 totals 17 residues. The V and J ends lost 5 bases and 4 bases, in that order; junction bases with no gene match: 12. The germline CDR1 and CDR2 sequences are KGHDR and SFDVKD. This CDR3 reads CATSGFEGQGLPDTQYF. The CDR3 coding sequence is TGTGCCACCAGTGGATTTGAGGGACAGGGTCTCCCAGATACGCAGTATTTT.

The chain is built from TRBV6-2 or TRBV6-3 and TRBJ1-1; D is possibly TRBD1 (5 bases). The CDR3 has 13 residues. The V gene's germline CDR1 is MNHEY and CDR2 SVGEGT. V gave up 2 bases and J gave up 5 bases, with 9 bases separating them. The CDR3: CASSYIRQTEAFF. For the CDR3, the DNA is TGTGCCAGCAGTTACATTCGACAGACTGAAGCTTTCTTT.

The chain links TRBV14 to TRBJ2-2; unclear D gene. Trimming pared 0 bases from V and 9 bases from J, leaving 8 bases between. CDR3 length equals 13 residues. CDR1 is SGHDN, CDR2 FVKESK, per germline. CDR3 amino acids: CASSQDTSRELFF. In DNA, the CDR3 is TGTGCCAGCAGCCAAGATACAAGTCGGGAGCTGTTTTTT.

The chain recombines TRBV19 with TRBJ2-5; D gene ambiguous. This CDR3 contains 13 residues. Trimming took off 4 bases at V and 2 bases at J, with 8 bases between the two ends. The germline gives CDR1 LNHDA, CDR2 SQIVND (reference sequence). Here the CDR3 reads CASSNTDQETQYF. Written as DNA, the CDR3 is TGTGCCAGTAGTAACACAGATCAAGAGACCCAGTACTTC.

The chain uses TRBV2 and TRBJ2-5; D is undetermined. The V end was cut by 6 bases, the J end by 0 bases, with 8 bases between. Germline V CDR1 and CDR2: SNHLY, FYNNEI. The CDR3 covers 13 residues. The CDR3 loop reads CASRLTNQETQYF. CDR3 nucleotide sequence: TGTGCCAGCAGGTTAACTAACCAAGAGACCCAGTACTTC.

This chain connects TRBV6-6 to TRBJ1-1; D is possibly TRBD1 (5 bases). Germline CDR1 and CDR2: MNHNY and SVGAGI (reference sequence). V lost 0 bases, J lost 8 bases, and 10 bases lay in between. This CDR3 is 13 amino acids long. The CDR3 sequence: CASSYSGGYEAFF. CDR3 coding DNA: TGTGCCAGCAGTTACTCGGGGGGGTACGAAGCTTTCTTT.

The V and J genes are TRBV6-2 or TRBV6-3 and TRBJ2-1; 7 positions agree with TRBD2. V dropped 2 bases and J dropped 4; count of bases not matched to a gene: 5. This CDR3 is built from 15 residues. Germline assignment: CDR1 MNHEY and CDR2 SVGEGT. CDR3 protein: CASSYPRDYYNEQFF. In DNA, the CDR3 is TGTGCCAGCAGTTACCCGCGGGACTATTACAATGAGCAGTTCTTC.

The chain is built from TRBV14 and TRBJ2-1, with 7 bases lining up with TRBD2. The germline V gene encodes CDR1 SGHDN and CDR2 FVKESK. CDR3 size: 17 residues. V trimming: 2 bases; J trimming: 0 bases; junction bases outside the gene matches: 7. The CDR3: CASSQSGKRGSYNEQFF. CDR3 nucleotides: TGTGCCAGCAGCCAATCCGGCAAGCGGGGCTCCTACAATGAGCAGTTCTTC. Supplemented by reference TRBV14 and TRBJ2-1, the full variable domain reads EAGVTQFPSHSVIEKGQTVTLRCDPISGHDNLYWYRRVMGKEIKFLLHFVKESKQDESGMPNNRFLAERTGGTYSTLKVQPAELEDSGVYFCASSQSGKRGSYNEQFFGPGTRLTVL.

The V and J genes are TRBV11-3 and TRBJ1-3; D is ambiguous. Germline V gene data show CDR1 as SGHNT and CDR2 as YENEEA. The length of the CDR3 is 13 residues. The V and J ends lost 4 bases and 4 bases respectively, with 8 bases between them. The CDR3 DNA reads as TGTGCCAGCAGCTCGAACAAGGGAAACACCATATATTTT. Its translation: CASSSNKGNTIYF.

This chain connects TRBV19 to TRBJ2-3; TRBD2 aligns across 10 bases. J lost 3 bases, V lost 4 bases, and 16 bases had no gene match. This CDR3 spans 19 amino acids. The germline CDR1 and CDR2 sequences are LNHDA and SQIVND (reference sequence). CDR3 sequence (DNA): TGTGCCAGTAGTACCGAAGGGTTTAGCGGGGGGATCGGTACAGATACGCAGTATTTT. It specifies CASSTEGFSGGIGTDTQYF.

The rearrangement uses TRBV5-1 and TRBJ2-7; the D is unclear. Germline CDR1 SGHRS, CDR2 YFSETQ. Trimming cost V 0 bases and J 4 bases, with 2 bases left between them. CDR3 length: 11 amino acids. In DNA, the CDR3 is TGCGCCAGCAGCTTGGCTTACGAGCAGTACTTC. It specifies CASSLAYEQYF.

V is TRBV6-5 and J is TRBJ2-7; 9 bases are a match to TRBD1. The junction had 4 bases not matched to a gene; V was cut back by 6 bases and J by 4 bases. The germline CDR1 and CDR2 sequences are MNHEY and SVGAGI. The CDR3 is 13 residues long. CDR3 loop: CASRGTGHYEQYF. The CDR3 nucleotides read TGTGCCAGCAGAGGGACAGGGCATTACGAGCAGTACTTC.

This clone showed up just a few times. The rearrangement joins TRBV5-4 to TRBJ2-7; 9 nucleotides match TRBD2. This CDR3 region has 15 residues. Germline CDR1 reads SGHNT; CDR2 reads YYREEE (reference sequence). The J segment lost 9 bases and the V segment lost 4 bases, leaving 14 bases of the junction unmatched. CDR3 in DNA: TGTGCCAGCAGCAGGGAGCCCGGGACTAGCTCGGGGCAGTACTTC. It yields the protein CASSREPGTSSGQYF.

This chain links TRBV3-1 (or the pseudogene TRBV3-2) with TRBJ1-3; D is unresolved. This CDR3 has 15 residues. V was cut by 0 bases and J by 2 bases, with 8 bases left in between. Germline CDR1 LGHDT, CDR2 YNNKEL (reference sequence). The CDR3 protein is CASSQDKTPGNTIYF. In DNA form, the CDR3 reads TGTGCCAGCAGCCAAGATAAGACACCTGGAAACACCATATATTTT.

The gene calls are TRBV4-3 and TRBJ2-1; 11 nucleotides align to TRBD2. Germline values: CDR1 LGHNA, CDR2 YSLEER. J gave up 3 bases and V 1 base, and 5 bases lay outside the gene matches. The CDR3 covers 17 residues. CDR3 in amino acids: CASSQGLAGGHYNEQFF. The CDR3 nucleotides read TGCGCCAGCAGCCAAGGGCTAGCGGGGGGCCACTACAATGAGCAGTTCTTC.

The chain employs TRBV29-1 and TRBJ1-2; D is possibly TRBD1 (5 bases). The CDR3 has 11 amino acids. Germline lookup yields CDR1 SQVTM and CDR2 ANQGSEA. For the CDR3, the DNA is TGCAGACCGTCCCAGGGCCATGGCTACACCTTC. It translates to CRPSQGHGYTF.

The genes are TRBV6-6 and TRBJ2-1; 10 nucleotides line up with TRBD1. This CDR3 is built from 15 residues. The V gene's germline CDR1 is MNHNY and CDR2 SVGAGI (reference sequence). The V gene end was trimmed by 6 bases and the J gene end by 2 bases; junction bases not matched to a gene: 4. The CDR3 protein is CASRTGTGAYNEQFF. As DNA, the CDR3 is TGTGCCAGCAGAACCGGGACAGGGGCCTACAATGAGCAGTTCTTC.

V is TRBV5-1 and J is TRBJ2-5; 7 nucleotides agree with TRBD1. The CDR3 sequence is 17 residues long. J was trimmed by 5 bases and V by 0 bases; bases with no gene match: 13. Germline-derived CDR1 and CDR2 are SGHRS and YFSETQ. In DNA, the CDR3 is TGCGCCAGCAGCTTGGTGTGGACAGGCCGGATTTGGGAGACCCAGTACTTC. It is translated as CASSLVWTGRIWETQYF.

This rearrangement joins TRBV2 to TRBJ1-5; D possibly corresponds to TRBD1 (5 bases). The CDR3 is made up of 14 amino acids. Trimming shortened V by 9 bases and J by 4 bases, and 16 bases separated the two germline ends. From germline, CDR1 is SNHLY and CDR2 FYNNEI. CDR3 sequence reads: CASHQGGGNQPQHF. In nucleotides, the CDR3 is TGTGCCAGTCATCAGGGCGGGGGAAATCAGCCCCAGCATTTT.

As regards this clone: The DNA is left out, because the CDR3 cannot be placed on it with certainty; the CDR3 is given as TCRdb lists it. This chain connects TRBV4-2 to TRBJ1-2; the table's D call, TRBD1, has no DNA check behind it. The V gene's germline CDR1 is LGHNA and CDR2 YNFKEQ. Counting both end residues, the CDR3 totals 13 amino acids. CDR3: CASSQNFGQGSTF.

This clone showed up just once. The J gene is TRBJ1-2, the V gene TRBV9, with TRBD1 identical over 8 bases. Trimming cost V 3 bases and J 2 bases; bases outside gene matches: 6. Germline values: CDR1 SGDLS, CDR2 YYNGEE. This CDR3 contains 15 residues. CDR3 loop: CASSAGQGRNYGYTF. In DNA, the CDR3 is TGTGCCAGCAGCGCAGGACAGGGTAGAAACTATGGCTACACCTTC.

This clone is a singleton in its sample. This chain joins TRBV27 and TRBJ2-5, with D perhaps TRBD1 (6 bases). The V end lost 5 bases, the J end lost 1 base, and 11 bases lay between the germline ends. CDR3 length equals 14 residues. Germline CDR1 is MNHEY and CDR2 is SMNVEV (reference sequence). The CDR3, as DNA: TGTGCCAGCAGTCGGCGACAGGCCCAAGAGACCCAGTACTTC. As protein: CASSRRQAQETQYF.

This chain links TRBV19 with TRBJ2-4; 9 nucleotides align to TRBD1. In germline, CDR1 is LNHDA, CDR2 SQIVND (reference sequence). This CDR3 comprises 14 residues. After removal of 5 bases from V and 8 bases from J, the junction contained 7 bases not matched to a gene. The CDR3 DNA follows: TGTGCCAGTAGTGGGACAGGGCTGGTGGACATTCAGTACTTC. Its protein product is CASSGTGLVDIQYF.

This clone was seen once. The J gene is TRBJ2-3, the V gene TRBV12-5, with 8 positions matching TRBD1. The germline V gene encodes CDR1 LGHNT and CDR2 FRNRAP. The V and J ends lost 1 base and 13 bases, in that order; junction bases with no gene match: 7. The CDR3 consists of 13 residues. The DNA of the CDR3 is TGTGCTAGTGGTTTGGCCCCGGACAGGGTGAAGTATTTT. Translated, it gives CASGLAPDRVKYF.

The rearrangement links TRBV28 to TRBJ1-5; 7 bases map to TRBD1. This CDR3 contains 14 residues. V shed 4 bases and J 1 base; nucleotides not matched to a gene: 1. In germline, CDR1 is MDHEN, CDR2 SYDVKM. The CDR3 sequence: CASSSTGSNQPQHF. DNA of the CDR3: TGTGCCAGCAGTTCGACAGGGAGCAATCAGCCCCAGCATTTT.